The T cell receptor beta chain under discussion was sequenced for a study of cytomegalovirus exposure and HLA in healthy donors (dated by TCRdb to 2015 to 2018). At the level of the whole study: An earlier analysis of approximately 640 of the donors reported roughly 300 Gb of sequence data and some 120 million unique TCR beta sequences from about 180 million T cells. The study profiled the T cell repertoires of hundreds of subjects by immunosequencing and related them to cytomegalovirus serostatus. A later analysis re-examined previously published TCR beta repertoires from 500 to 700 donors and added high-resolution HLA genotyping to investigate patterns of TCR occurrence. The later analysis used no new phenotypic data to find candidate immune exposures, relying instead on TCR beta sequences and their occurrence across donors. The study aimed to test whether cataloging public T cell receptors could reveal signatures of past pathogen exposure. HLA typing covered class I and class II loci at four-digit resolution. The study combined high-throughput TCR immunosequencing, statistical association of individual TCRs with disease status, and machine learning to predict cytomegalovirus infection status. Along with the roughly 710-subject first cohort, a separate validation cohort of around 110 different subjects was used. Because of strong linkage in the cohort, five DR-DQ haplotypes were treated as single units for association and clustering. In a later genetic analysis, genome-wide SNP genotypes for about three fifths of the roughly 670 donors were used, and that subset was treated as a discovery cohort. In an earlier analysis of 587 of the donors, high-throughput TCR beta sequencing was used to judge whether each TCR beta V gene segment behaved as functional or pseudogenic. Among the roughly 390 genotyped donors, more than 70% belonged to the genetic ancestry cluster associated with self-reported Caucasian donors. The number of donors typed differed by locus, with 629-630 for A, B, C, DRB1 and DQB1, approximately 500 for DQA1, 606 for DPA1, and roughly 450 for DPB1. On average, roughly 250,000 unique TCR beta nucleotide sequences were sequenced per donor among about 400 genotyped donors of the cohort, with approximately 18% of those sequences being non-productive. Roughly 300 gigabases of sequencing data and approximately 80 million unique TCR sequences were included in an early release covering roughly 600 HLA-typed donors. Alongside the repertoire data, information on donor age, sex, ethnicity and CMV serostatus was compiled. All discovery cohort repertoires had been generated using a single sequencing platform. Overall study results and their limits: A later analysis found that TCR association rates varied across HLA loci, with DRB1 alleles showing the most associated TCRs and HLA-C alleles the fewest. In vitro tests confirmed that a few of the cytomegalovirus-associated TCR beta chains recognize cytomegalovirus antigens. An association between a missense DCLRE1C variant and V-gene and J-gene trimming of TCR beta chains was found in a later genetic analysis and replicated in an independent cohort. Compared with the roughly 700-donor mean, donors in an Asian-associated ancestry cluster had fewer N-insertions in productive TCRs, according to a later genetic analysis. Several of the top co-occurrence clusters appeared to be linked to parvovirus B19, influenza, CMV and Epstein-Barr virus, according to a later analysis. According to the authors, the approach could potentially be generalized to other disease states and immunological phenotypes. The classifier was reported to diagnose cytomegalovirus status with high specificity and sensitivity in both the original cohort and the validation cohort. This cohort had only TCR beta chains sequenced, and the lack of alpha or paired-chain data limited which features could be detected. While some public TCRs were present in many individuals, most TCR sequences turned up only very rarely across donors. In a later analysis, most CMV-associated TCR beta chains were found to appear HLA-restricted, with HLA associations seemingly driven largely by CMV exposure. A cluster of highly shared sequence variants was judged likely to be a technical artifact of the sequencing pipeline. Linkage disequilibrium might explain the correlated functional status among segregating V segments, but an unknown experimental factor could not be excluded. A further reported finding was that TCR beta sequences accurately predicted the HLA-A and HLA-B alleles for most subjects in the first cohort. A total of fewer than 200 TCR beta chains were listed by the study as associated with cytomegalovirus. Strong co-occurrence of HLA alleles, especially DR and DQ, made assigning TCR associations to individual alleles difficult. Because the 87-base-pair reads could not distinguish some IMGT-functional V segments, including TRBV6-2 and TRBV6-3, those segments were excluded. In an earlier analysis of roughly 560 of the donors, most TCR beta V segments were observed in productive rearrangements about 87% or about 30% of the time, broadly matching IMGT annotations. At a false discovery rate of 0.05, a later analysis linked around 15,000 TCR beta sequences to specific HLA alleles. Compared with equally common non-associated chains, HLA-associated TCR beta chains in a later analysis were more clonally expanded and had lower generation probabilities. The presence/absence analyses assumed that sequencing depth was roughly uniform across donors, and that assumption may not be true. The earlier analysis of 587 of the donors excluded about 16 rarely observed V segments, including chromosome 9 orphons, because counts were too low. CMV serostatus was the only immune exposure information available for the cohort. Because some donors lacked HLA typing at each locus, the association tests relied only on the typed subset.

The CDR3 runs 15 amino acids, cysteine and phenylalanine included. Kept here is only the CDR3 DNA, which spans 45 bases and is read in frame from base 1. Trimming takes 1 base from V and 0 bases from J, and the germline ends sit 10 bases apart. The germline V gene sets CDR1 to LGHNA and CDR2 to YNFKEQ. This clone was observed a handful of times. The antigen it binds to is not known. No much larger clone is present one base from it, and per-base qualities are unavailable. The cohort consisted of 650 to 700 healthy bone marrow donors. At the time of sampling, all cohort members were nominally healthy, though unrecorded immune exposures were likely present. The donor was CMV seropositive and belonged to the group of 250 to 300 seropositive cohort members. Each donor provided a peripheral blood sample, and peripheral blood mononuclear cells were used for TCR beta sequencing. The Qiagen DNeasy Blood Extraction Kit was used to extract genomic DNA from the blood cell samples.

Receptors were amplified or captured by the immunoSEQ multiplex PCR assay. For the multiplex PCR, a mixture combining 60 forward primers for TCR Vbeta segments and 13 reverse primers for TCR Jbeta segments was used. The CDR3 region of rearranged TCR beta genes was amplified from genomic DNA by a multiplex PCR assay. Amplified TCR beta libraries were sequenced as 87-base-pair reads on the Illumina HiSeq System. The study's own analysis went as follows. Across the 640 or so repertoires, a later analysis counted 78 million or so unique TCR beta chains, 9 million to 14 million of which were shared by at least two donors. Raw reads were error-corrected and collapsed into unique sequences by a nearest-neighbor algorithm in which closely related sequences were merged to remove PCR and sequencing errors. Alignment of CDR3 sequences to IMGT reference sequences was used to assign V, D and J gene segments. For a sequence to be retained, at least a six-nucleotide match to both a V gene segment and a J gene segment was required. A rearrangement was called productive if the CDR3 had no stop codons and remained in frame with V and J, and every other rearrangement was called non-productive. CDR3 was defined according to IMGT convention as the region running from the second conserved V-encoded cysteine to the conserved J-encoded phenylalanine. In an earlier analysis of 550 to 650 of the donors, sequences lacking an unambiguous match to a single V gene segment were excluded. An earlier analysis of just under 600 of the donors called V segments functional above 56.7% productive rearrangements and segregating when the between-donor standard deviation exceeded 5%. To diagnose cytomegalovirus status from the catalog of TCR beta chain sequences, a statistical classification framework was built. In a later analysis, TCR nucleotide sequences were compared against IMGT/GENE-DB human TR gene sequences so that V and J genes could be assigned. A later analysis assigned CDR3 sequences and most-parsimonious VDJ recombination scenarios with the TCRdist pipeline. In a later analysis, each TCR beta chain was defined by its CDR3 amino acid sequence together with its V-gene family, and reads lacking a unique V-gene family were excluded. In a later analysis, several hundred highly shared, low-generation-probability nucleotide sequences were removed to address suspected cross-contamination and a sequencing artifact. In a later analysis, a clonal expansion index for each public chain was calculated from normalized within-repertoire ranks of inferred template counts. A later analysis computed generation probabilities with a VDJ recombination model fitted to out-of-frame rearrangements, and checked the results against IGoR. Hypergeometric tests were used in a later analysis to score TCR-TCR, TCR-HLA and TCR-CMV co-occurrence, with a repertoire-size bias correction applied to the TCR pairs. A later analysis estimated false discovery rates by permuting HLA or CMV assignments 20 times. A later analysis grouped co-occurring TCRs with DBSCAN, adding TCRdist sequence similarity when clustering within HLA-allele-positive subsets. Repertoires with fewer than 30,000 or more than 120,000 public chains, plus five repertoires with anomalous nucleotide sharing, were excluded from co-occurrence clustering. TCRdb carries this immuneACCESS record with in-frame sequences only. Its versions omit some clonotypes, under half of them owing to an unresolved V gene in the studies checked, with the rest unexplained. V, J and clone size are those of that table, while D and trimming were read from the DNA. The table for this sample lists 89,000 or so clones; about 81% of them were counted only once. Approximately 11% of the sample goes to the ten largest clones.

The V gene is TRBV4-2 and the J gene is TRBJ2-7; TRBD1 is a weak D gene call, 6 bases matching. This sequence was found in a man younger than 35 in good health and CMV-seropositive. Sequenced: PBMCs. For the CDR3, the sequence is CASSQGTADSYEQYF. The nucleotide sequence reads TGTGCCAGCAGCCAAGGGACAGCGGACTCCTACGAGCAGTACTTC.